This note documents a single T cell receptor beta chain sequence. Its target is unknown. The data belong to a study of T cell responses to AZD1222 COVID-19 vaccine. Findings and limits, study-wide: Nearly half of spike-specific TCRs reportedly target variant regions that are unmutated in the B.1.351 and B.1.1.7 variants.

Measured with immunoSEQ multiplex PCR; TCRdb has only the in-frame clones, and not every one. The profile covers 160,000 or so clones, with roughly 90% appearing a single time and roughly 4% taken by the ten largest. The ends were cut back, 1 base at V and 8 bases at J, with 6 bases in the middle. The CDR3 length is 12 residues. Germline assignment: CDR1 LGHNA and CDR2 YNFKEQ. The sequence was collected from an adult who received the AZD1222 COVID-19 vaccine. The chain links TRBV4-2 to TRBJ2-1, with D unclear. The source material was peripheral blood, sampled 28 days after the second AZD1222 dose. CDR3 protein: CASSQGIDEQFF. As DNA, the CDR3 is TGTGCCAGCAGCCAAGGGATAGATGAGCAGTTCTTC.